Listed below are T cell receptor beta chains from one sample, sequenced in a study of blood T cell repertoires in COVID-19. Clones were read by immunoSEQ multiplex PCR, and TCRdb kept only the in-frame ones, dropping some. Of around 300,000 clones listed, roughly 85% are singletons. The specimen sequenced was peripheral blood. The receptors come from a woman in her 30s with active or convalescent COVID-19. CDR3s include the opening cysteine and the closing phenylalanine or tryptophan.

J	V	CDR3
TRBJ2-6	TRBV7-2	CASSLGGGANVLTF
TRBJ2-3	TRBV27	CASSLSLTDTQYF
TRBJ2-3	TRBV6-5	CSSSLTDTQYF
TRBJ2-4	TRBV27	CASSPSWGDGAKNIQYF
TRBJ2-7	TRBV7-9	CASSLAGGNEQYF
TRBJ1-2	TRBV5-1	CASRLGQGYDYGYTF
TRBJ1-5	TRBV7-8	CASSLTGGYSQPQHF
TRBJ2-1	TRBV10-1	CASSVGTDNEQFF
TRBJ1-1	TRBV11-2	CASSLDLGAKEAFF
TRBJ1-1	TRBV1	CTSSQEEDLNTEAFF
TRBJ1-6	TRBV28	CASKPGQALYNSPLHF
TRBJ2-4	TRBV7-2	CASSLSGLVAIQYF
TRBJ1-4	TRBV3-1/TRBV3-2	CASSLRQREKLFF
TRBJ2-7	TRBV7-2	CASSPPGRGGYEQYF
TRBJ2-7	TRBV4-1	CASSQAGDFYEQYF
TRBJ2-7	TRBV28	CASRRGGKYEQYF
TRBJ2-3	TRBV5-1	CASSPQVDTDTQYF
TRBJ2-5	TRBV18	CASSPRTGKEETQYF
TRBJ2-1	TRBV30	CAWSFALAGGSVEQFF
TRBJ1-1	TRBV28	CASSLETGQNTEAFF
TRBJ2-1	TRBV24-1	CATSGRGRGNEQFF
TRBJ1-5	TRBV30	CAWSDGVSQPQHF
TRBJ2-6	TRBV14	CASSQDGGLSGANVLTF
TRBJ2-1	TRBV6-2/TRBV6-3	CASSREAGSSYNEQFF